These 21 T cell receptor beta chains share one sample of origin, sequenced in a study of shared clonotypes between healthy human individuals. Profiled with immunoSEQ multiplex PCR; TCRdb holds only in-frame clones, not every one. The profile shows approximately 980,000 clones, around three quarters of them singletons. What was sequenced was memory CD4+ T cells sorted from blood. Noted subset: CD45RA-negative fraction. The receptors originated from a man aged 18-30 years in good health.

The chain carries TRBV28 and TRBJ1-1; TRBD1 agrees at 7 bases. Germline CDR1 and CDR2: MDHEN and SYDVKM. The CDR3 spans 14 residues. Trimming took 2 bases from V and 10 from J; bases not matched to a gene: 10. CDR3 sequence: CASSLNNRQGGAFF. In DNA, the CDR3 is TGTGCCAGCAGTTTAAATAATAGACAGGGAGGAGCTTTCTTT.

This clone was recorded only once. The rearrangement uses TRBV11-3 and TRBJ2-3; 12 bases map to TRBD1. J was trimmed by 7 bases and V by 0 bases; bases with no gene match: 5. Germline V lookup: CDR1 SGHNT, CDR2 YENEEA. The CDR3 length is 16 residues. The DNA for the CDR3 is TGTGCCAGCAGCTTAGAGGGACAGGGGGCTGGAAATACGCAGTATTTT. It codes for CASSLEGQGAGNTQYF.

This clone showed up just a few times. This rearrangement joins TRBV18 to TRBJ1-5, with 12 bases that match TRBD1. Germline CDR1 and CDR2: KGHSH and LQKENI. V lost 4 bases and J lost 5; bases outside the gene matches: 3. The CDR3 spans 15 residues. CDR3 nucleotides: TGTGCCAGCTCACGGGACAGGGGGCCCGATCAGCCCCAGCATTTT. This sequence encodes CASSRDRGPDQPQHF.

The chain links TRBV7-9 to TRBJ1-1; maybe TRBD1 (6 bases). The germline V gene has CDR1 SEHNR and CDR2 FQNEAQ (reference sequence). This CDR3 spans 13 amino acids. V lost 11 bases to trimming and J lost 0 bases, with 13 bases between them. The CDR3: CAGQGRMNTEAFF. The CDR3 coding sequence is TGTGCCGGTCAGGGGCGGATGAACACTGAAGCTTTCTTT.

V is TRBV5-1 and J is TRBJ2-7; 11 nucleotides line up with TRBD1. Trimming took 4 bases from V and 0 from J; bases not matched to a gene: 3. The CDR3 is made up of 15 amino acids. Germline CDR1 reads SGHRS; CDR2 reads YFSETQ. This CDR3 is CASSEGTGGSYEQYF. In DNA, the CDR3 is TGCGCCAGCAGCGAAGGGACAGGGGGCTCCTACGAGCAGTACTTC.

This sequence joins TRBV9 and TRBJ1-2, with D possibly matching TRBD1 (5 bases). V shed 4 bases and J shed 3 bases, with 16 bases lying between them. This CDR3 is 15 amino acids long. Germline V gene lookup returns CDR1 SGDLS and CDR2 YYNGEE. CDR3 loop: CASSPHAPGDYGYTF. In DNA, the CDR3 is TGTGCCAGCAGCCCCCACGCGCCGGGGGACTATGGCTACACCTTC.

CDR3 DNA sequence: TGTGCCAGCAGCCGTCCCGGTGGGGACACTGAAGCTTTCTTT. Translation: CASSRPGGDTEAFF. The chain combines TRBV11-3 with TRBJ1-1; D not resolved. The CDR3 is 14 residues long. Trimming left V 5 bases short and J 3 bases short, with 13 bases between. Germline V gene data show CDR1 as SGHNT and CDR2 as YENEEA.

This clone has more than one count but fewer than ten. The chain recombines TRBV6-1 with TRBJ1-2; D is ambiguous. CDR1 is MNHNS and CDR2 is SASEGT in the germline V gene. Deletions cut 0 bases from V and 3 bases from J, with 11 bases between. The length of the CDR3 is 15 residues. The CDR3 sequence is CASSEARVRDYGYTF. The CDR3 DNA is TGTGCCAGCAGTGAAGCGAGGGTTAGGGACTATGGCTACACCTTC.

The V and J genes are TRBV19 and TRBJ1-6, with TRBD1 identical over 7 bases. V lost 4 bases and J lost 6; bases outside the gene matches: 3. Germline CDR1 is LNHDA and CDR2 is SQIVND (reference sequence). The CDR3 is 14 residues long. CDR3 sequence: CASSNYRGNSPLHF. Written as DNA, the CDR3 is TGTGCCAGTAGTAACTACAGGGGTAATTCACCCCTCCACTTT.

The genes are TRBV7-2 and TRBJ2-4; possibly TRBD2 for D (6 bases). Germline loops: CDR1 SGHTA, CDR2 FQGNSA. CDR3 length: 16 residues. The germline V and J ends were trimmed by 5 bases and 6 bases, with 20 bases remaining between them. CDR3 protein: CASSPSGPGVGNIQYF. DNA of the CDR3: TGTGCCAGCAGCCCCAGTGGGCCGGGAGTGGGAAACATTCAGTACTTC.

On this clone itself: The same CDR3 is also encoded by other DNA sequences in this sample. J is TRBJ1-4 and V is TRBV9; D not resolved. This CDR3 comprises 15 residues. Deletions cut 0 bases from V and 0 bases from J, with 6 bases between. Germline V gene lookup returns CDR1 SGDLS and CDR2 YYNGEE. The CDR3 nucleotides read TGTGCCAGCAGCGTAGTCGGGACAACTAATGAAAAACTGTTTTTT. Translated, it gives CASSVVGTTNEKLFF.

The J gene is TRBJ2-7, the V gene TRBV11-2; 9 positions agree with TRBD2. CDR3 length equals 13 residues. With V trimmed by 5 bases and J by 4 bases, 3 bases remained unmatched. From germline, CDR1 is SGHAT and CDR2 FQNNGV. CDR3 region: CASSGGLAYEQYF. The CDR3 DNA is TGTGCCAGCAGCGGGGGACTAGCTTACGAGCAGTACTTC.

This clone is a singleton in its sample. Additional DNA sequences in this sample encode the identical CDR3. The gene calls are TRBV18 and TRBJ2-7; no reliable D call. Trimming took off 6 bases at V and 1 base at J, with 10 bases between the two ends. CDR1 and CDR2 (germline): KGHSH, LQKENI. The CDR3 loop spans 13 amino acids. CDR3 sequence: CASSPDTSYEQYF. In DNA, the CDR3 is TGTGCCAGCTCGCCGGATACTTCCTACGAGCAGTACTTC.

At least ten counts were recorded for this clone. The J gene is TRBJ2-2, the V gene TRBV5-1, with D tentatively TRBD2 (5 bases). CDR3 size: 14 residues. Trimming removed 6 bases from V and 4 bases from J, with 13 bases in between. Germline V gene sequence: CDR1 SGHRS, CDR2 YFSETQ. Written as DNA, the CDR3 is TGCGCCAGCACTCCGGGGTGGGGCACCGGGGAGCTGTTTTTT. Protein sequence: CASTPGWGTGELFF. The full variable domain, in which reference TRBV5-1 and TRBJ2-2 provide the parts outside the CDR3, is KAGVTQTPRYLIKTRGQQVTLSCSPISGHRSVSWYQQTPGQGLQFLFEYFSETQRNKGNFPGRFSGRQFSNSRSEMNVSTLELGDSALYLCASTPGWGTGELFFGEGSRLTVL.

V is TRBV5-4 and J is TRBJ2-5; 11 bases are shared with TRBD2. Germline V lookup: CDR1 SGHNT, CDR2 YYREEE (reference sequence). V shed 4 bases and J 3 bases; nucleotides not matched to a gene: 8. The CDR3 loop spans 16 amino acids. Written as DNA, the CDR3 is TGTGCCAGCAGCACTGGTAGCGGGGGGGCGAAAGAGACCCAGTACTTC. Residues: CASSTGSGGAKETQYF.

The chain has TRBV6-1 and TRBJ1-4; D remains ambiguous. The length of the CDR3 is 14 residues. The germline V gene encodes CDR1 MNHNS and CDR2 SASEGT. The ends were cut back, 7 bases at V and 7 bases at J, with 16 bases in the middle. For the CDR3, the DNA is TGTGCCAGCACCCAGCCCCAACTGGGTGAAAAACTGTTTTTT. This sequence encodes CASTQPQLGEKLFF.

The chain recombines TRBV14 with TRBJ2-1, with D hard to call. This CDR3 is built from 14 residues. V lost 0 bases, J lost 0 bases, and 3 bases lay in between. Per the germline V gene, CDR1 is SGHDN and CDR2 is FVKESK. CDR3 loop: CASSQDRSYNEQFF. The CDR3 DNA reads TGTGCCAGCAGCCAAGATCGCTCCTACAATGAGCAGTTCTTC.

The chain has TRBV29-1 and TRBJ2-1, with TRBD2 matching 12 bases. Germline V gives CDR1 SQVTM, CDR2 ANQGSEA. The V and J ends lost 7 bases and 0 bases, in that order; junction bases with no gene match: 4. This CDR3 has 15 residues. CDR3 loop: CSALAGGHSYNEQFF. CDR3 DNA: TGCAGCGCGCTAGCGGGGGGGCACTCCTACAATGAGCAGTTCTTC.

V is TRBV6-5 and J is TRBJ2-1; 7 bases are a match to TRBD2. Germline CDR1 is MNHEY and CDR2 is SVGAGI. The CDR3 totals 13 residues. V lost 2 bases and J lost 7; bases outside the gene matches: 2. The CDR3 reads CASSYGGGNEQFF. CDR3 DNA sequence: TGTGCCAGCAGTTACGGGGGGGGGAATGAGCAGTTCTTC.

The V call is TRBV11-1, the J call TRBJ1-5; no definite D call. The V and J ends lost 7 bases and 5 bases respectively, with 15 bases between them. Germline loops: CDR1 SGHAT, CDR2 FQDESV (reference sequence). This CDR3 spans 14 amino acids. The CDR3 sequence is CASTPGREDQPQHF. The CDR3 DNA reads as TGTGCCAGCACTCCGGGTAGGGAGGATCAGCCCCAGCATTTT.

The chain uses TRBV19 and TRBJ2-7, with 7 bases aligning to TRBD1. The CDR3 has 13 amino acids. With V trimmed by 4 bases and J by 5 bases, 5 bases remained unmatched. CDR1 is LNHDA, CDR2 SQIVND, per germline (reference sequence). The CDR3 loop is CASSTTGMDEQYF. The DNA for the CDR3 is TGTGCCAGTAGTACGACAGGGATGGACGAGCAGTACTTC.